What follows are 21 T cell receptor beta chains derived from one specimen sequenced in a study of T-cell memory formation after mild COVID-19. TCRdb reanalysed the 5' RACE reads using MiXCR and keeps one entry per CDR3 protein. The repertoire holds about 430,000 distinct CDR3 sequences, with 24% as singletons. The source material was PBMCs or a T cell subset sorted from them (not recorded which). These receptors all stem from an adult woman who had mild COVID-19 (a few samples of this study predate the infection). Cell type and time point are not known.

The V gene is TRBV6-5, the J gene TRBJ1-3; 7 bases align to TRBD1. This CDR3 comprises 16 residues. Per germline, CDR1 MNHEY and CDR2 SVGAGI. With V trimmed by 8 bases and J by 0 bases, 10 bases remained unmatched. The CDR3 region has the DNA TGTGCCAGCCATCCGGGACAGACGATCTCTGGAAACACCATATATTTT. Amino acids: CASHPGQTISGNTIYF.

The gene calls are TRBV6-2 or TRBV6-3 and TRBJ2-7, with a tentative D call TRBD1 (6 bases). Trimming took off 7 bases at V and 0 bases at J, with 16 bases between the two ends. Germline assignment: CDR1 MNHEY and CDR2 SVGEGT. CDR3 length equals 15 residues. CDR3 sequence (DNA): TGTGCCAGCACTAGTGGACAGACCTACTCCTACGAGCAGTACTTC. Translation: CASTSGQTYSYEQYF.

This chain uses TRBV4-3 with TRBJ1-2; 7 positions agree with TRBD1. This CDR3 region has 15 residues. V shed 0 bases and J 4 bases; nucleotides not matched to a gene: 5. CDR1 LGHNA and CDR2 YSLEER come from the germline V gene. The CDR3 DNA sequence: TGCGCCAGCAGCCAAGAACAGGGGCGCTTCTATGGCTACACCTTC. Translating gives CASSQEQGRFYGYTF.

This clonotype was detected a few times. The gene calls are TRBV7-2 and TRBJ2-2, with a weak D call TRBD2 (5 bases). The V gene lost 5 bases and the J gene lost 5 bases, with 9 bases spanning the gap. Germline V lookup: CDR1 SGHTA, CDR2 FQGNSA. The CDR3 runs to 13 residues. The CDR3 region is CASSTGWTGELFF. The CDR3, as DNA: TGTGCCAGCAGCACGGGGTGGACCGGGGAGCTGTTTTTT.

This clonotype was seen more than once but under ten times. This chain connects TRBV5-1 to TRBJ1-1; maybe TRBD1 (5 bases). Looked up from germline, CDR1 is SGHRS and CDR2 is YFSETQ. V dropped 0 bases and J dropped 3 bases, with 12 bases sitting between them. The CDR3 covers 15 residues. In nucleotides, the CDR3 is TGCGCCAGCAGCTTGGAAGGCAGGGACCACACTGAAGCTTTCTTT. It encodes CASSLEGRDHTEAFF. Using reference TRBV5-1 and TRBJ1-1 for the parts outside the CDR3, the full variable domain is KAGVTQTPRYLIKTRGQQVTLSCSPISGHRSVSWYQQTPGQGLQFLFEYFSETQRNKGNFPGRFSGRQFSNSRSEMNVSTLELGDSALYLCASSLEGRDHTEAFFGQGTRLTVV.

The chain couples TRBV6-1 to TRBJ2-7, with D possibly TRBD2 on 6 matching bases. Germline V gene data show CDR1 as MNHNS and CDR2 as SASEGT. V gave up 6 bases and J gave up 7 bases, with 22 bases separating them. This CDR3 has 15 residues. The CDR3 nucleotides read TGTGCCAGCAGCAGAAGGAGGGACCTTGCGGGGGAGCAGTACTTC. Its translation is CASSRRRDLAGEQYF.

This clonotype was seen a few times. The rearrangement joins TRBV12-3 or TRBV12-4 to TRBJ1-5; D ambiguous. V dropped 1 base and J dropped 6 bases, with 10 bases sitting between them. The length of the CDR3 is 14 residues. The DNA for the CDR3 is TGTGCCAGCAGTTTAGTACTTGGAGGTCAGCCCCAGCATTTT. Translation: CASSLVLGGQPQHF.

This rearrangement joins TRBV7-9 to TRBJ1-5; tentatively, D is TRBD1 (5 bases). The CDR3 totals 15 residues. V was pared by 1 base and J by 4 bases, with 11 bases between. CDR1 and CDR2 from the germline V gene are SEHNR and FQNEAQ (reference sequence). Here the CDR3 reads CASSLDLGLNQPQHF. For the CDR3, the DNA is TGTGCCAGCAGCTTAGATCTGGGGCTTAATCAGCCCCAGCATTTT.

This clonotype was observed a handful of times. The gene calls are TRBV20-1 and TRBJ2-4; D is possibly TRBD2 (5 bases). Germline V lookup: CDR1 DFQATT, CDR2 SNEGSKA (reference sequence). The CDR3 is made up of 16 amino acids. The V end was cut by 6 bases, the J end by 1 base, with 19 bases between. The CDR3 bases are TGCAGTGCCCCGAGTACCGCGAGAGGGGCCAAAAACATTCAGTACTTC. Its translation is CSAPSTARGAKNIQYF.

This clonotype has a handful of counts. The V and J genes are TRBV18 and TRBJ2-7; unclear D gene. Germline CDR1 reads KGHSH; CDR2 reads LQKENI. CDR3 length equals 13 residues. V was shortened by 2 bases and J by 0 bases, with 5 bases between the two germline ends. CDR3 sequence: CASSPNSSYEQYF. The CDR3 region has the DNA TGTGCCAGCTCACCAAACAGCTCCTACGAGCAGTACTTC.

The chain recombines TRBV11-3 with TRBJ2-1, with 8 bases identical to TRBD2. V gave up 5 bases and J gave up 5 bases; unmatched junction bases: 5. CDR1 and CDR2 (germline): SGHNT, YENEEA. The length of the CDR3 is 14 residues. In DNA form, the CDR3 reads TGTGCCAGCAGCCGAGAAGCGGGAGACAATGAGCAGTTCTTC. It yields the protein CASSREAGDNEQFF. Filled out from reference TRBV11-3 and TRBJ2-1, the complete variable domain reads EAGVVQSPRYKIIEKKQPVAFWCNPISGHNTLYWYLQNLGQGPELLIRYENEEAVDDSQLPKDRFSAERLKGVDSTLKIQPAELGDSAVYLCASSREAGDNEQFFGPGTRLTVL.

The gene calls are TRBV12-3 or TRBV12-4 and TRBJ1-1, with D perhaps matching TRBD1 (5 bases). The CDR3 runs to 14 residues. Trimming left V 5 bases short and J 1 base short, with 11 bases between. For the CDR3, the DNA is TGTGCCAGCAGTCGGGACTCTTGGAACACTGAAGCTTTCTTT. This encodes CASSRDSWNTEAFF.

CDR3 sequence: CASSPRVGSYNEQFF. The CDR3 DNA reads TGTGCCAGCAGTCCCAGGGTGGGCTCCTACAATGAGCAGTTCTTC. This chain uses TRBV6-2 or TRBV6-3 with TRBJ2-1, with a tentative D call TRBD1 (5 bases). The germline V gene has CDR1 MNHEY and CDR2 SVGEGT. The CDR3 spans 15 residues. Trimming took off 5 bases at V and 0 bases at J, with 11 bases between the two ends.

The J gene is TRBJ1-1, the V gene TRBV20-1, with 8 bases lining up with TRBD1. The CDR3 is made up of 13 amino acids. V lost 5 bases and J lost 8; bases outside the gene matches: 10. Per the germline V gene, CDR1 is DFQATT and CDR2 is SNEGSKA (reference sequence). The CDR3 region is CSAAYSRDREAFF. DNA for the CDR3: TGCAGTGCTGCTTACTCCCGGGACAGGGAAGCTTTCTTT.

This clonotype occurred a few times. The chain recombines TRBV18 with TRBJ1-4; 8 nucleotides match TRBD1. Looked up from germline, CDR1 is KGHSH and CDR2 is LQKENI. The CDR3 covers 14 residues. V trimming: 3 bases; J trimming: 3 bases; junction bases outside the gene matches: 0. CDR3 sequence (DNA): TGTGCCAGCTCACCGACAGGGGCTAATGAAAAACTGTTTTTT. Amino acids: CASSPTGANEKLFF.

This clonotype has just a few counts. V and J are TRBV21-1 and TRBJ2-1; the listed D gene, TRBD1, was not tested against the DNA. TRBV21-1 is flagged as a pseudogene. CDR3 length: 15 residues. The CDR3, as DNA: TGTGCCAGCCCCATCGGCCCCGGGCCCTACAATGAGCAGTTCTTC. Translation gives CASPIGPGPYNEQFF.

The V gene is TRBV7-9, the J gene TRBJ2-1; 10 bases match TRBD2. Unmatched junction bases numbered 3, after V lost 2 bases and J lost 5 bases. The germline CDR1 and CDR2 sequences are SEHNR and FQNEAQ (reference sequence). The CDR3 is 15 amino acids. The CDR3 protein is CASSLSGTSDNEQFF. The CDR3 DNA sequence: TGTGCCAGCAGCTTAAGTGGGACTAGCGACAATGAGCAGTTCTTC.

J is TRBJ1-1 and V is TRBV12-3 or TRBV12-4; TRBD1 might be the D (6 bases). Trimming took 6 bases from V and 10 from J, leaving 24 bases between them. CDR3 length equals 15 residues. The DNA of the CDR3 is TGTGCCAGCAGATCCCTTCGGGGGGGGCTCAGGAGAGCTTTCTTT. Translated: CASRSLRGGLRRAFF.

The CDR3 region has the DNA TGTGCCAGCAGCCCTCGGGGGGGAATTGAGACTGAAGCTTTCTTT. This codes for CASSPRGGIETEAFF. The rearrangement links TRBV7-6 to TRBJ1-1, with a possible D match to TRBD1 (5 bases). Trimming took off 5 bases at V and 5 bases at J, with 18 bases between the two ends. The CDR3 covers 15 residues. CDR1 is SGHVS, CDR2 FNYEAQ, per germline.

V is TRBV6-5 and J is TRBJ1-1; D is unresolved. The ends were cut back, 5 bases at V and 1 base at J, with 11 bases in the middle. Germline CDR1 is MNHEY and CDR2 is SVGAGI. The CDR3 contains 14 residues. CDR3 coding DNA: TGTGCCAGCAGTCACTGGACGCGGAACACTGAAGCTTTCTTT. This sequence encodes CASSHWTRNTEAFF.

The gene calls are TRBV3-1 and TRBJ1-2; D might be TRBD1 (5 bases). CDR3 length: 13 residues. The germline V gene has CDR1 LGHDT and CDR2 YNNKEL (reference sequence). The V end was cut by 3 bases, the J end by 4 bases, with 9 bases between. The CDR3 sequence is CASSHGALYGYTF. The CDR3 DNA follows: TGTGCCAGCAGCCACGGGGCTCTCTATGGCTACACCTTC.